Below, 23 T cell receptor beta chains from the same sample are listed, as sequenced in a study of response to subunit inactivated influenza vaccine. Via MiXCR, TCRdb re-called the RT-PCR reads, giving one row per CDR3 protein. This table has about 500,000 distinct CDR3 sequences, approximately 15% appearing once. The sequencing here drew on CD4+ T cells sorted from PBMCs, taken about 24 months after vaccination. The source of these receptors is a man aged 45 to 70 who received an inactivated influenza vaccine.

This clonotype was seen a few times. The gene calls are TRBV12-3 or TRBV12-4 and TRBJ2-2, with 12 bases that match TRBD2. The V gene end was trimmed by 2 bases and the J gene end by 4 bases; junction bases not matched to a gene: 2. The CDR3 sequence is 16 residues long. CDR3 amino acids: CASSLRTSGTTGELFF. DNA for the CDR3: TGTGCCAGCAGTTTACGGACTAGCGGGACCACCGGGGAGCTGTTTTTT.

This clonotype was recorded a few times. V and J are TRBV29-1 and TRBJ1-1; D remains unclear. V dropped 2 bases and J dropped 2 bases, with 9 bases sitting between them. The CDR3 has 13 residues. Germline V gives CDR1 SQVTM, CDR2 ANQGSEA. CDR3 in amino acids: CSVEKTENTEAFF. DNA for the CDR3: TGCAGCGTTGAAAAAACAGAAAACACTGAAGCTTTCTTT.

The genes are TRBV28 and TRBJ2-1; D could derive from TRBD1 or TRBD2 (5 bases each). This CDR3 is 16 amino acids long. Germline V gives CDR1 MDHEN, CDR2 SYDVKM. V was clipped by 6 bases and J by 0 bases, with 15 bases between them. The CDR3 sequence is CASRRGTASSYNEQFF. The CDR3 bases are TGTGCCAGCAGAAGAGGGACCGCGAGCTCCTACAATGAGCAGTTCTTC.

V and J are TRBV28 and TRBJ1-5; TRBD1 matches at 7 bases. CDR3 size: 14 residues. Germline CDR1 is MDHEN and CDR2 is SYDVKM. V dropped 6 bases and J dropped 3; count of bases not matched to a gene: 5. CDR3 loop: CASSGQANNQPQHF. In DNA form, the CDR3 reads TGTGCCAGCAGCGGACAGGCTAACAATCAGCCCCAGCATTTT.

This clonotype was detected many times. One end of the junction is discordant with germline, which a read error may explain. The CDR3 coding sequence is TGTGCCAGCAGCTTCCGACAGGGTTCCTACAATGAGCAGTTCTTC. Translated, it gives CASSFRQGSYNEQFF. V gene TRBV5-1 combines with J gene TRBJ2-1; 7 bases are a match to TRBD1. Germline lookup yields CDR1 SGHRS and CDR2 YFSETQ. There are 15 residues in the CDR3.

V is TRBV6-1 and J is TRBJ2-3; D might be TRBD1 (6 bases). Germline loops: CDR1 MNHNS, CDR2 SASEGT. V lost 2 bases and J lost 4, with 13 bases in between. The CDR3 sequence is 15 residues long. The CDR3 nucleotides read TGTGCCAGCAGTGAACCACAGGGTCGGGCAGATACGCAGTATTTT. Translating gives CASSEPQGRADTQYF.

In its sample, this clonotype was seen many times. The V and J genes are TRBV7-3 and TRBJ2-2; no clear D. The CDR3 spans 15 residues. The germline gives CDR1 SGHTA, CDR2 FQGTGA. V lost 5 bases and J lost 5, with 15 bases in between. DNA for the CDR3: TGTGCCAGCAGCCTAAACCCTCGTCCAACCGGGGAGCTGTTTTTT. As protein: CASSLNPRPTGELFF.

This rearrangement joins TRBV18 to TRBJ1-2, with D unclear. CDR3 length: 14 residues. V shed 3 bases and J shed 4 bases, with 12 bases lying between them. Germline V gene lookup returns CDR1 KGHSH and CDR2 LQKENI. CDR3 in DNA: TGTGCCAGCTCACCCAAGCAGGCATCCTATGGCTACACCTTC. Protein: CASSPKQASYGYTF.

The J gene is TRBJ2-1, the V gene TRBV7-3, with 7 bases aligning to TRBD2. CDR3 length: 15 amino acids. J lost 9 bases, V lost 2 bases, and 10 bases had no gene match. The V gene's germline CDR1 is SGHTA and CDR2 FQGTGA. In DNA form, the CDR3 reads TGTGCCAGCAGCTTACAGGGCGGGGGTGGAAGTGAGCAGTTCTTC. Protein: CASSLQGGGGSEQFF.

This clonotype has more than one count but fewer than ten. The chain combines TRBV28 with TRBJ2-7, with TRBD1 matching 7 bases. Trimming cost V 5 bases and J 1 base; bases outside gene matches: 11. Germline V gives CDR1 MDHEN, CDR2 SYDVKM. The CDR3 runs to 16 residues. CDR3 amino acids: CASSLISGTVSYEQYF. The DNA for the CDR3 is TGTGCCAGCAGTCTTATCTCCGGGACAGTTTCCTACGAGCAGTACTTC.

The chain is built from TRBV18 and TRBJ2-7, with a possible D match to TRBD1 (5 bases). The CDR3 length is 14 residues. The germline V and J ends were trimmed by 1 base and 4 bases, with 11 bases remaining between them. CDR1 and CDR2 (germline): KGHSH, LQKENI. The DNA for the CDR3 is TGTGCCAGCTCACCACGACAGAATCCTTACGAGCAGTACTTC. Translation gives CASSPRQNPYEQYF.

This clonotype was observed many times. Here the CDR3 reads CAISDAGDYNQPQHF. The CDR3 nucleotides read TGTGCCATCAGTGATGCAGGGGACTACAATCAGCCCCAGCATTTT. V usage is TRBV10-3 and J usage is TRBJ1-5, with D possibly being TRBD1 (6 bases). This CDR3 has 15 residues. Trimming took off 3 bases at V and 3 bases at J, with 12 bases between the two ends. Per germline, CDR1 ENHRY and CDR2 SYGVKD.

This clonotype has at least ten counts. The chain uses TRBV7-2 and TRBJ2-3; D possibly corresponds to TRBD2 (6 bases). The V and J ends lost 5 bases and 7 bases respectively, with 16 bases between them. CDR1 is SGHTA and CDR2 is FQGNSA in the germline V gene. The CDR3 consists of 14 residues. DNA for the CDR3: TGTGCCAGCAGCCGCCGGGACTCTCTAAATACGCAGTATTTT. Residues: CASSRRDSLNTQYF.

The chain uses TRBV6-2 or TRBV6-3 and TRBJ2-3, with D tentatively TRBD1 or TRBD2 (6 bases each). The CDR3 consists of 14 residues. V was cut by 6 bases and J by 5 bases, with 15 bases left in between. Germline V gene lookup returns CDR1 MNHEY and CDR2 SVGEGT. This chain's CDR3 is CASRDHGGGDTQYF. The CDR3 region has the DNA TGTGCCAGCAGAGACCACGGAGGGGGAGATACGCAGTATTTT.

In DNA form, the CDR3 reads TGCGCCAGCAGCTTGGCCTGGATTAGTACGCAGTATTTT. It codes for CASSLAWISTQYF. The chain joins TRBV5-1 to TRBJ2-3; D is undetermined. Trimming stripped 0 bases from V and 8 bases from J, with 10 bases between. The CDR3 is made up of 13 amino acids. CDR1 and CDR2 from the germline V gene are SGHRS and YFSETQ. Based on the CDR3 plus reference TRBV5-1 and TRBJ2-3, the full variable domain is KAGVTQTPRYLIKTRGQQVTLSCSPISGHRSVSWYQQTPGQGLQFLFEYFSETQRNKGNFPGRFSGRQFSNSRSEMNVSTLELGDSALYLCASSLAWISTQYFGPGTRLTVL.

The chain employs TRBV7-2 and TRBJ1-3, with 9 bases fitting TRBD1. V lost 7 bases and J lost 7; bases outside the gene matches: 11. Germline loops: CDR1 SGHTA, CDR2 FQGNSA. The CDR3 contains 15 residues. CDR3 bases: TGTGCCAGCACCTTTACAGGGGGCGCGGCGAACACCATATATTTT. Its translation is CASTFTGGAANTIYF.

The CDR3 DNA follows: TGTGCCAGCAGGATGGACCGGGGTGAAAAACTGTTTTTT. Translation gives CASRMDRGEKLFF. This chain connects TRBV2 to TRBJ1-4; D ambiguous. Germline values: CDR1 SNHLY, CDR2 FYNNEI. This CDR3 is 13 amino acids long. Trimming shortened V by 6 bases and J by 7 bases, and 12 bases separated the two germline ends.

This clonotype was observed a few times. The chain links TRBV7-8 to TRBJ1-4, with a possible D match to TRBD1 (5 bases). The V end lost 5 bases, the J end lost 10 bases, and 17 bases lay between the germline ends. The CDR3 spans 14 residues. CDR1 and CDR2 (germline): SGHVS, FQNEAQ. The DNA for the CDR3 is TGTGCCAGCAGCCTCACCACAGGCCAGGGAAAACTGTTTTTT. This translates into CASSLTTGQGKLFF.

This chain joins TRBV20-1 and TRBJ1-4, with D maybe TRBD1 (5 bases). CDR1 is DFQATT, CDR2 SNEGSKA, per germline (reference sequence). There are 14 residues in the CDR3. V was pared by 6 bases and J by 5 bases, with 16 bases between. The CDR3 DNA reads TGCAGTGCGGGGGGGGACGGATACAATGAAAAACTGTTTTTT. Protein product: CSAGGDGYNEKLFF.

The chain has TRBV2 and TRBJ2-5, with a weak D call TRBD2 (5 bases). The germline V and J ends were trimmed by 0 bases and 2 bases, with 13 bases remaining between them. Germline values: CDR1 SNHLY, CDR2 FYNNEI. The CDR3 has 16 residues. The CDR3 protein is CASSEAWRTEQETQYF. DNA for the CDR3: TGTGCCAGCAGTGAAGCTTGGAGGACGGAGCAAGAGACCCAGTACTTC.

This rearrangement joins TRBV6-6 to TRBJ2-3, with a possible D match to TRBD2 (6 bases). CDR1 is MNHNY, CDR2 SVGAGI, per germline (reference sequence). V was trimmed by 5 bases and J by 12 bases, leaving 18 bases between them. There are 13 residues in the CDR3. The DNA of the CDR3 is TGTGCCAGCAGTACCCCAGGGCGGGAACTTCAGTATTTT. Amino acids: CASSTPGRELQYF.

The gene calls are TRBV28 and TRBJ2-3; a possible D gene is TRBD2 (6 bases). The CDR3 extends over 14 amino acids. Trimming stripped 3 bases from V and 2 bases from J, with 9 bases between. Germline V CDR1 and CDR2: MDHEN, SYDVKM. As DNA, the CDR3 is TGTGCCAGCAGTTTTTGGGGGGACACAGATACGCAGTATTTT. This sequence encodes CASSFWGDTDTQYF. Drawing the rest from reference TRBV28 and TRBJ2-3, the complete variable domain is DVKVTQSSRYLVKRTGEKVFLECVQDMDHENMFWYRQDPGLGLRLIYFSYDVKMKEKGDIPEGYSVSREKKERFSLILESASTNQTSMYLCASSFWGDTDTQYFGPGTRLTVL.

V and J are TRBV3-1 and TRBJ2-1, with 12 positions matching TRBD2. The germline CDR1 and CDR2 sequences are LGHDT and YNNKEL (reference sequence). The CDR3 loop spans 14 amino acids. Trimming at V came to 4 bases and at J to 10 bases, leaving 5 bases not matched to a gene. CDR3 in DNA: TGTGCCAGCAGCCCCCGGACTAGCGGGGAGGAGCAGTTCTTC. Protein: CASSPRTSGEEQFF.